These 15 T cell receptor beta chains were all obtained from the same sample, sequenced in a study of shared clonotypes between healthy human individuals. Generated by immunoSEQ multiplex PCR, the TCRdb table keeps only in-frame clones and is missing some. The table lists about 1,800,000 clones, roughly 94% of them singletons. CD8 cells classed as naive were CD45RO-negative and positively selected for CCR7, excluding terminally differentiated effector memory CD45RA+ cells. Sequencing input: naive CD8+ T cells sorted from blood. These receptors all stem from a man in his late teens or twenties in good health.

V gene TRBV4-1 combines with J gene TRBJ1-4; D gene unclear. V lost 4 bases and J lost 3, with 12 bases in between. Germline V lookup: CDR1 MGHRA, CDR2 YSYEKL. This CDR3 spans 15 amino acids. The CDR3 reads CASSLLGFSNEKLFF. CDR3 in DNA: TGCGCCAGCAGCCTTCTGGGTTTCTCTAATGAAAAACTGTTTTTT.

The rearrangement links TRBV6-5 to TRBJ2-2; no definite D call. The ends were cut back, 0 bases at V and 7 bases at J, with 9 bases in the middle. Per the germline V gene, CDR1 is MNHEY and CDR2 is SVGAGI. The CDR3 totals 14 residues. The CDR3 nucleotides are TGTGCCAGCAGTTACTCCAACAGCATCGGGGAGCTGTTTTTT. Residues: CASSYSNSIGELFF.

This chain connects TRBV19 to TRBJ1-2, with a tentative D call TRBD1 (5 bases). Germline V gene lookup returns CDR1 LNHDA and CDR2 SQIVND (reference sequence). CDR3 length equals 14 residues. V was clipped by 5 bases and J by 3 bases, with 13 bases between them. CDR3 region: CASSPGAGDYGYTF. The DNA of the CDR3 is TGTGCCAGTAGTCCAGGAGCGGGGGACTATGGCTACACCTTC.

This chain uses TRBV15 with TRBJ2-3; 12 bases are a match to TRBD2. The junction had 6 bases not matched to a gene; V was cut back by 6 bases and J by 2 bases. Germline V lookup: CDR1 LNHNV, CDR2 YYDKDF (reference sequence). The length of the CDR3 is 16 residues. This CDR3 is CATSQTSGSPTDTQYF. The CDR3 DNA follows: TGTGCCACCAGTCAGACTAGCGGGAGCCCCACAGATACGCAGTATTTT. The full variable domain, rest sourced from reference TRBV15 and TRBJ2-3, is DAMVIQNPRYQVTQFGKPVTLSCSQTLNHNVMYWYQQKSSQAPKLLFHYYDKDFNNEADTPDNFQSRRPNTSFCFLDIRSPGLGDTAMYLCATSQTSGSPTDTQYFGPGTRLTVL.

In regard to this clone: Distinct nucleotide sequences in the sample also encode this CDR3. The rearrangement links TRBV4-1 to TRBJ2-7, with 9 nucleotides matching TRBD1. Germline V gives CDR1 MGHRA, CDR2 YSYEKL. The CDR3 runs 14 residues. The ends lost 3 bases at V and 4 bases at J; junction bases unmatched: 4. The chain's CDR3 is CASSQDRGSYEQYF. The CDR3 bases are TGCGCCAGCAGCCAGGACAGGGGATCTTACGAGCAGTACTTC.

With respect to this clone: Distinct nucleotide sequences in the sample also encode this CDR3. The rearrangement links TRBV27 to TRBJ2-5; D may correspond to TRBD1 or TRBD2 (5 bases each). The CDR3 contains 13 residues. V was pared by 5 bases and J by 7 bases, with 14 bases between. From germline, CDR1 is MNHEY and CDR2 SMNVEV (reference sequence). The CDR3 DNA reads as TGTGCCAGCAGTAAGGACGGGGCCGCGACCCAGTACTTC. Protein sequence: CASSKDGAATQYF.

J is TRBJ1-1 and V is TRBV13; TRBD1 might be the D (6 bases). CDR1 is PRHDT and CDR2 is FYEKMQ in the germline V gene (reference sequence). The V end was cut by 5 bases, the J end by 4 bases, with 14 bases between. The CDR3 contains 14 residues. The CDR3 nucleotides read TGTGCCAGCAGCCTCTCGGGGGCGGGCACTGAAGCTTTCTTT. Amino acids: CASSLSGAGTEAFF.

The chain carries TRBV29-1 and TRBJ2-1; the match to TRBD1 covers 7 bases. The CDR3 has 15 amino acids. V lost 0 bases, J lost 4 bases, and 6 bases stayed unmatched. From germline, CDR1 is SQVTM and CDR2 ANQGSEA. The CDR3 loop is CSVEEGGGPYNEQFF. The CDR3, as DNA: TGCAGCGTTGAAGAAGGGGGCGGGCCTTACAATGAGCAGTTCTTC.

The chain has TRBV4-1 and TRBJ1-6, with unresolved D. The germline V and J ends were trimmed by 3 bases and 14 bases, with 11 bases remaining between them. CDR1 is MGHRA and CDR2 is YSYEKL in the germline V gene. CDR3 length equals 12 residues. The DNA of the CDR3 is TGCGCCAGCAGCCATCACGCCACAGCCCTCCACTTT. It is translated as CASSHHATALHF.

V usage is TRBV2 and J usage is TRBJ2-6; no definite D call. Germline V gene data show CDR1 as SNHLY and CDR2 as FYNNEI. V gave up 9 bases and J gave up 0 bases, with 27 bases separating them. CDR3 length equals 20 residues. The CDR3 region has the DNA TGTGCCAGGGACGCCGTAATTGCACCGAAACCTAGCTCTGGGGCCAACGTCCTGACTTTC. Protein: CARDAVIAPKPSSGANVLTF.

The gene calls are TRBV4-1 and TRBJ2-7, with 10 bases matching TRBD2. With 4 bases clipped from V and 6 bases from J, the junction kept 9 bases outside the gene matches. CDR1 MGHRA and CDR2 YSYEKL come from the germline V gene. This CDR3 contains 15 residues. CDR3 protein: CASSLSASGRSEQYF. CDR3 sequence (DNA): TGCGCCAGCAGCCTATCGGCTAGCGGGAGATCCGAGCAGTACTTC.

This chain links TRBV27 with TRBJ1-3; 7 positions match TRBD1. The CDR3 loop spans 16 amino acids. J was trimmed by 1 base and V by 11 bases; bases with no gene match: 14. Germline lookup yields CDR1 MNHEY and CDR2 SMNVEV (reference sequence). The CDR3 reads CAPGGGLGLSGNTIYF. The CDR3 coding sequence is TGTGCCCCCGGAGGGGGCCTAGGGTTGTCTGGAAACACCATATATTTT.

The chain recombines TRBV6-1 with TRBJ2-5; 14 nucleotides match TRBD2. Looked up from germline, CDR1 is MNHNS and CDR2 is SASEGT. V was clipped by 4 bases and J by 5 bases; unmatched bases: 6. CDR3 length: 16 amino acids. Here the CDR3 DNA reads TGTGCCAGCAGTGGCCTGACTAGCGGGAGGGGGGAGACCCAGTACTTC. The encoded protein is CASSGLTSGRGETQYF.

The rearrangement links TRBV7-8 to TRBJ2-5; TRBD2 matches at 9 bases. The germline V gene encodes CDR1 SGHVS and CDR2 FQNEAQ. This CDR3 is 16 amino acids long. V trimming: 5 bases; J trimming: 2 bases; junction bases outside the gene matches: 9. CDR3 DNA sequence: TGTGCCAGCAGCCCCGGAGTAGCGGGGGCGCAAGAGACCCAGTACTTC. It specifies CASSPGVAGAQETQYF.

V gene TRBV6-5 combines with J gene TRBJ2-5, with no clear D. Germline values: CDR1 MNHEY, CDR2 SVGAGI. The CDR3 extends over 13 amino acids. The ends were cut back, 5 bases at V and 3 bases at J, with 10 bases in the middle. The CDR3 DNA is TGTGCCAGCAGTATCGAATATAAAGAGACCCAGTACTTC. It specifies CASSIEYKETQYF.